These 27 T cell receptor beta chains were sequenced from one sample in a study of blood T cells in healthy people across ages. Through a sample-barcoded 5' primer and a J-beta primer mix, a second PCR was run for about 6 to 12 cycles. TCRdb called the 5' RACE reads again in MiXCR, with one record for every CDR3 protein. The data show 500,000 to 700,000 distinct CDR3 sequences, roughly 31% seen once. Input material: blood. These receptors came from a woman older than 75 in good health.

This clonotype was observed a few times. The genes are TRBV20-1 and TRBJ2-1, with D perhaps TRBD1 or TRBD2 (5 bases each). This CDR3 spans 13 amino acids. Germline values: CDR1 DFQATT, CDR2 SNEGSKA (reference sequence). The V end lost 5 bases, the J end lost 6 bases, and 14 bases lay between the germline ends. In nucleotides, the CDR3 is TGCAGTGCTGGGACCCATCCCGGCAATGAGCAGTTCTTC. Amino acids: CSAGTHPGNEQFF.

This clonotype was picked up many times. The chain uses TRBV3-1 and TRBJ2-7, with D hard to call. Looked up from germline, CDR1 is LGHDT and CDR2 is YNNKEL (reference sequence). The CDR3 is 15 amino acids. Trimming stripped 1 base from V and 0 bases from J, with 10 bases between. CDR3 sequence (DNA): TGTGCCAGCAGCCAAGTCCCAGGCTTCTCCTACGAGCAGTACTTC. It translates to CASSQVPGFSYEQYF.

At least ten counts were recorded for this clonotype. The chain joins TRBV6-5 to TRBJ1-2, with 9 bases that match TRBD1. In germline, CDR1 is MNHEY, CDR2 SVGAGI. The CDR3 has 17 residues. V lost 6 bases to trimming and J lost 0 bases; unmatched junction nucleotides: 11. CDR3: CASSADRGAWANYGYTF. Written as DNA, the CDR3 is TGTGCCAGCAGCGCGGACAGGGGCGCTTGGGCTAACTATGGCTACACCTTC.

The rearrangement links TRBV20-1 to TRBJ2-4; TRBD2 agrees at 8 bases. The J call is in doubt because the DNA end fits TRBJ2-5 better. Germline lookup yields CDR1 DFQATT and CDR2 SNEGSKA (reference sequence). The CDR3 is made up of 15 amino acids. The CDR3: CSAPDRAGVQETQYF. CDR3 coding DNA: TGCAGTGCTCCAGATCGAGCGGGGGTCCAAGAGACCCAGTACTTC.

This clonotype was seen repeatedly, ten times or more. This chain uses TRBV7-8 with TRBJ1-5; the D is unclear. V lost 1 base and J 2 bases, leaving 12 bases between the germline ends. The CDR3 totals 16 residues. Germline CDR1 and CDR2: SGHVS and FQNEAQ. CDR3 in DNA: TGTGCCAGCAGCTTAGGAATAAGAGGACGCAATCAGCCCCAGCATTTT. It codes for CASSLGIRGRNQPQHF. Based on the CDR3 plus reference TRBV7-8 and TRBJ1-5, the full variable domain is GAGVSQSPRYKVAKRGQDVALRCDPISGHVSLFWYQQALGQGPEFLTYFQNEAQLDKSGLPSDRFFAERPEGSVSTLKIQRTQQEDSAVYLCASSLGIRGRNQPQHFGDGTRLSIL.

The table lists this clonotype with many counts. The V and J genes are TRBV5-4 and TRBJ2-1, with D perhaps TRBD2 (5 bases). The CDR3 is 16 amino acids. The V end lost 4 bases, the J end lost 0 bases, and 14 bases lay between the germline ends. The germline gives CDR1 SGHNT, CDR2 YYREEE (reference sequence). The DNA for the CDR3 is TGTGCCAGCAGCCCTCCTCCCGCGGGCTCCTACAATGAGCAGTTCTTC. The encoded protein is CASSPPPAGSYNEQFF.

The rearrangement links TRBV28 to TRBJ1-2; perhaps TRBD1 as D (5 bases). The germline V gene encodes CDR1 MDHEN and CDR2 SYDVKM. V lost 7 bases to trimming and J lost 5 bases, with 14 bases between them. The CDR3 runs 13 residues. The CDR3 bases are TGTGCCAGCAACGGGCAGGGCCGGTATGGCTACACCTTC. Protein product: CASNGQGRYGYTF.

The V gene is TRBV30, the J gene TRBJ1-2, with D perhaps TRBD1 (5 bases). This CDR3 is built from 15 residues. Trimming took 0 bases from V and 7 from J, leaving 18 bases between them. CDR1 is GTSNPN and CDR2 is SVGIG in the germline V gene (reference sequence). The DNA for the CDR3 is TGTGCCTGGAGTGTACGGGCTCCCGGGGGAGGTGGCTACACCTTC. Protein product: CAWSVRAPGGGGYTF.

In its sample, this clonotype was seen many times. The gene calls are TRBV4-1 and TRBJ1-1; tentative D call: TRBD1 (6 bases). Per germline, CDR1 MGHRA and CDR2 YSYEKL. The CDR3 contains 16 residues. Deletions cut 6 bases from V and 3 bases from J, with 20 bases between. The CDR3 spells CASSQRGSGFDTEAFF. The CDR3 nucleotides read TGCGCCAGCAGTCAAAGGGGGAGCGGGTTCGACACTGAAGCTTTCTTT.

The DNA for the CDR3 is TGTGCCATCAGTGAGTCGAATCTTCTAGCGGGGGGAAGCCATGAGCAGTTCTTC. It specifies CAISESNLLAGGSHEQFF. The rearrangement uses TRBV10-3 and TRBJ2-1, with 11 bases that match TRBD2. In germline, CDR1 is ENHRY, CDR2 SYGVKD. There are 18 residues in the CDR3. The ends lost 0 bases at V and 8 bases at J; junction bases unmatched: 12.

In its sample, this clonotype was seen many times. The gene calls are TRBV7-2 and TRBJ2-4; TRBD1 matches at 10 bases. The CDR3 covers 14 residues. V shed 3 bases, J shed 10 bases, and the junction held 6 bases outside the gene matches. Germline V gene lookup returns CDR1 SGHTA and CDR2 FQGNSA. The CDR3 DNA follows: TGTGCCAGCAGCTTTGACAGGGGGCGCGAAATTCAGTACTTC. Amino acid sequence: CASSFDRGREIQYF.

This clonotype was seen a single time. V usage is TRBV7-2 and J usage is TRBJ2-1; D may be TRBD1 or TRBD2 (5 bases each). Looked up from germline, CDR1 is SGHTA and CDR2 is FQGNSA. The CDR3 consists of 16 residues. V was pared by 2 bases and J by 0 bases, with 11 bases between. CDR3 loop: CASSLSAGSSYNEQFF. The CDR3 DNA reads TGTGCCAGCAGCTTATCGGCAGGGAGCTCCTACAATGAGCAGTTCTTC.

This clonotype was counted only a few times. This rearrangement joins TRBV14 to TRBJ1-2; no definite D call. CDR3 length: 15 residues. Trimming removed 1 base from V and 2 bases from J, with 11 bases in between. Germline CDR1 is SGHDN and CDR2 is FVKESK. The CDR3 DNA reads TGTGCCAGCAGCCAAGGCAGACTACACAACTATGGCTACACCTTC. The encoded protein is CASSQGRLHNYGYTF.

The chain is built from TRBV7-2 and TRBJ1-6; TRBD1 matches 11 bases. The J segment lost 7 bases and the V segment lost 1 base, leaving 6 bases of the junction unmatched. This CDR3 has 17 residues. CDR1 SGHTA and CDR2 FQGNSA come from the germline V gene. The CDR3 here is CASSLVLGQGANSPLHF. CDR3 sequence (DNA): TGTGCCAGCAGCTTAGTTCTCGGACAGGGGGCCAATTCACCCCTCCACTTT.

The chain has TRBV28 and TRBJ2-1; D might be TRBD2 (6 bases). The J call may be wrong; the DNA end is better matched by TRBJ2-7. This CDR3 comprises 14 residues. CDR1 and CDR2 (germline): MDHEN, SYDVKM. CDR3 protein: CASSLRTTHNEQYF. Written as DNA, the CDR3 is TGTGCCAGCAGTTTACGGACTACCCACAATGAGCAGTACTTC.

This clonotype was picked up many times. This chain uses TRBV5-4 with TRBJ2-5; possibly TRBD1 for D (6 bases). The CDR3 contains 11 residues. V was shortened by 10 bases and J by 6 bases, with 13 bases between the two germline ends. Per germline, CDR1 SGHNT and CDR2 YYREEE (reference sequence). The CDR3 nucleotides are TGTGCCGCGGTGGGGGCACAGACCCAGTACTTC. This encodes CAAVGAQTQYF. Filled out from reference TRBV5-4 and TRBJ2-5, the complete variable domain reads ETGVTQSPTHLIKTRGQQVTLRCSSQSGHNTVSWYQQALGQGPQFIFQYYREEENGRGNFPPRFSGLQFPNYSSELNVNALELDDSALYLCAAVGAQTQYFGPGTRLLVL.

The chain is built from TRBV10-3 and TRBJ2-3; TRBD2 is a possible D gene (5 bases). This CDR3 comprises 16 residues. Looked up from germline, CDR1 is ENHRY and CDR2 is SYGVKD. V dropped 5 bases and J dropped 1 base, with 16 bases sitting between them. The CDR3 DNA is TGTGCCATCAGTCCTCTCGCGGGTCAGGGCACAGATACGCAGTATTTT. It is translated as CAISPLAGQGTDTQYF.

In its sample, this clonotype was seen many times. This sequence joins TRBV6-5 and TRBJ2-1; 10 bases map to TRBD2. With V trimmed by 4 bases and J by 12 bases, 3 bases remained unmatched. CDR1 and CDR2 (germline): MNHEY, SVGAGI. The CDR3 covers 12 residues. This chain's CDR3 is CASSSASGGQFF. The DNA for the CDR3 is TGTGCCAGCAGTTCAGCTAGCGGGGGGCAGTTCTTC.

A note on this clonotype: A read error may produce the germline difference seen at one junction end. This rearrangement joins TRBV2 to TRBJ1-5; D is perhaps TRBD1 (5 bases). The V gene's germline CDR1 is SNHLY and CDR2 FYNNEI. The CDR3 runs to 12 residues. CDR3 bases: TGTGCCAGCAATGAACGCAACAGGCCCGAGCATTTT. Encoded protein: CASNERNRPEHF.

Ten or more counts support this clonotype. The rearrangement joins TRBV20-1 to TRBJ1-1; perhaps TRBD1 as D (5 bases). From germline, CDR1 is DFQATT and CDR2 SNEGSKA (reference sequence). The V end was cut by 2 bases, the J end by 1 base, with 11 bases between. This CDR3 has 14 residues. CDR3 sequence (DNA): TGCAGTGCTAGATATCGAGGGGCGAACACTGAAGCTTTCTTT. It encodes CSARYRGANTEAFF.

The chain links TRBV20-1 to TRBJ2-3; 8 bases match TRBD2. Trimming took 1 base from V and 5 from J; bases not matched to a gene: 8. Germline CDR1 is DFQATT and CDR2 is SNEGSKA (reference sequence). The CDR3 has 15 amino acids. The CDR3 DNA sequence: TGCAGTGCTAGAGCTCCGGGACTAGTGGGAGATACGCAGTATTTT. It translates to CSARAPGLVGDTQYF.

The chain recombines TRBV7-3 with TRBJ2-1, with 8 nucleotides matching TRBD2. CDR1 is SGHTA, CDR2 FQGTGA, per germline. V was clipped by 5 bases and J by 3 bases; unmatched bases: 6. This CDR3 region has 15 residues. CDR3 DNA: TGTGCCAGCAGCCCGACTAGCGCGTACTACAATGAGCAGTTCTTC. Protein sequence: CASSPTSAYYNEQFF.

This clonotype was seen ten or more times. V is TRBV4-1 and J is TRBJ2-7; the D is unclear. This CDR3 has 13 residues. Germline assignment: CDR1 MGHRA and CDR2 YSYEKL. The V gene lost 1 base and the J gene lost 9 bases, with 13 bases spanning the gap. CDR3 DNA: TGCGCCAGCAGCCAAGCGCTACCCGACGGGCAGTACTTC. It yields the protein CASSQALPDGQYF.

The chain is built from TRBV7-2 and TRBJ2-5; TRBD1 agrees at 9 bases. Germline-derived CDR1 and CDR2 are SGHTA and FQGNSA. The CDR3 covers 15 residues. Trimming removed 1 base from V and 4 bases from J; junction bases left unmatched: 4. The CDR3 protein is CASSLVNRGLETQYF. CDR3 coding DNA: TGTGCCAGCAGCTTAGTTAACAGGGGGCTAGAGACCCAGTACTTC.

This clonotype was picked up many times. V and J are TRBV6-5 and TRBJ2-3; maybe TRBD1 (5 bases). This CDR3 is 14 amino acids long. V was trimmed by 6 bases and J by 1 base, leaving 11 bases between them. Germline V gives CDR1 MNHEY, CDR2 SVGAGI. CDR3 in DNA: TGTGCCAGCAGGCTCGACAGCCGCACAGATACGCAGTATTTT. Residues: CASRLDSRTDTQYF.

Ten or more counts support this clonotype. The rearrangement uses TRBV4-1 and TRBJ1-6; D is unclear. Germline assignment: CDR1 MGHRA and CDR2 YSYEKL. Trimming cost V 0 bases and J 6 bases, with 12 bases left between them. This CDR3 has 16 residues. CDR3 sequence: CASSQDRGRANSPLHF. In DNA, the CDR3 is TGCGCCAGCAGCCAAGATAGAGGGAGGGCTAATTCACCCCTCCACTTT.

The chain is built from TRBV5-1 and TRBJ2-5, with D perhaps TRBD1 (5 bases). The CDR3 extends over 14 amino acids. CDR1 is SGHRS and CDR2 is YFSETQ in the germline V gene. The V and J ends lost 4 bases and 5 bases respectively, with 15 bases between them. This CDR3 is CASSPPDSLETQYF. The CDR3 coding sequence is TGCGCCAGCAGCCCCCCAGACAGTTTGGAGACCCAGTACTTC.